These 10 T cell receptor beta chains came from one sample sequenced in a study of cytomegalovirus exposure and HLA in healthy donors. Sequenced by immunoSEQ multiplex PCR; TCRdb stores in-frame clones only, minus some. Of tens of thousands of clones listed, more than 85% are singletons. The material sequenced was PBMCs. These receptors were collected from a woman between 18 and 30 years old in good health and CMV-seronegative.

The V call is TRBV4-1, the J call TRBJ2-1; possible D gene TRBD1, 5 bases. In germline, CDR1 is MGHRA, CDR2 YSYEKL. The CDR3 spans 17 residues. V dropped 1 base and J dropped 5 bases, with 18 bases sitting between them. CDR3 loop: CASSQVGQGVLNNEQFF. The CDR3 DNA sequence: TGCGCCAGCAGCCAAGTGGGGCAGGGCGTTTTAAACAATGAGCAGTTCTTC.

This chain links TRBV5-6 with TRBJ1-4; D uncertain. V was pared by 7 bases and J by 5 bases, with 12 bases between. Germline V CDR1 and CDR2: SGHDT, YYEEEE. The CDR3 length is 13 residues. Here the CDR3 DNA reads TGTGCCAGCTCACAATTAAGAAATGAAAAACTGTTTTTT. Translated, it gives CASSQLRNEKLFF.

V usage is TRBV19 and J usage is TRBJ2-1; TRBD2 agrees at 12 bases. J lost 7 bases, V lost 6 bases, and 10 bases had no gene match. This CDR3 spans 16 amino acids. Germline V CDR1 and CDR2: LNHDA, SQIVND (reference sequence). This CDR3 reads CASSLHPSGGANEQFF. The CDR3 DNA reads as TGTGCCAGTAGCCTCCACCCTAGCGGGGGGGCGAATGAGCAGTTCTTC.

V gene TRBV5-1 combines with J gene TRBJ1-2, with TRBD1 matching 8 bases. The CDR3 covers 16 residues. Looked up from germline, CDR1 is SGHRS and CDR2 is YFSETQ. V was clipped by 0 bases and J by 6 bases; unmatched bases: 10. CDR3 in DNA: TGCGCCAGCAGCTTGGCCCGGACAGGGACCCTCAATGGCTACACCTTC. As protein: CASSLARTGTLNGYTF.

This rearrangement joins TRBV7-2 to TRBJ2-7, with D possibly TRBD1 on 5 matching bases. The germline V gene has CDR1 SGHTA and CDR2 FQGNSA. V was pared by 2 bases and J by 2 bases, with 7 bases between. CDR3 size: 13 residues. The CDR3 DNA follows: TGTGCCAGCAGCTTAACAGGAGCCTACGAGCAGTACTTC. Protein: CASSLTGAYEQYF.

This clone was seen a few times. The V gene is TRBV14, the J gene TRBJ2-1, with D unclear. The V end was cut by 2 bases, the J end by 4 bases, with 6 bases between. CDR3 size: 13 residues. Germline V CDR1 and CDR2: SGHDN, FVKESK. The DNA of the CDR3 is TGTGCCAGCAGCCAATATGAGTACAATGAGCAGTTCTTC. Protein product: CASSQYEYNEQFF.

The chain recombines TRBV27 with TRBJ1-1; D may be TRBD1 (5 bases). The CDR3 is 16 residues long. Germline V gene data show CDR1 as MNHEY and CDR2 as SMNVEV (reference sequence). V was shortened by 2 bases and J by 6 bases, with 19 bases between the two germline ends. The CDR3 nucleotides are TGTGCCAGCAGTTTAAATGCGGCGGGGACGTCGGCTGAAGCTTTCTTT. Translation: CASSLNAAGTSAEAFF.

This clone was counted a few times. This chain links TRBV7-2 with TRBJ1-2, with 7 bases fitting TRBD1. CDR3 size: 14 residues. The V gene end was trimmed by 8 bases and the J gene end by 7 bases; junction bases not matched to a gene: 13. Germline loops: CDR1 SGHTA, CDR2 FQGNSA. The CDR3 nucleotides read TGTGCCAGCTCGGACAGGAGAGAACTAGGTGGCTACACCTTC. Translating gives CASSDRRELGGYTF.

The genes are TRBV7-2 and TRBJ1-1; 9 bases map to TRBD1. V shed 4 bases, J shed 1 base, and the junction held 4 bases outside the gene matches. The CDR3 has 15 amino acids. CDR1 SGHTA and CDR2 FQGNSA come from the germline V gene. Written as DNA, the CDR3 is TGTGCCAGCAGCTCACAGGGGGCTGCGAACACTGAAGCTTTCTTT. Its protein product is CASSSQGAANTEAFF.

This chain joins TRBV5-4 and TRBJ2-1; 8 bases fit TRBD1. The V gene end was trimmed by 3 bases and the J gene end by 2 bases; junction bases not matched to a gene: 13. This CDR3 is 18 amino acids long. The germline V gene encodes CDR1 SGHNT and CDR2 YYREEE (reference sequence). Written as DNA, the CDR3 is TGTGCCAGCAGCTCACCTTCGCCGGGACAGGCCCCCTACAATGAGCAGTTCTTC. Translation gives CASSSPSPGQAPYNEQFF.